The 11 T cell receptor beta chains below come from one sample, sequenced in a study of blood T cell repertoires in COVID-19. Here immunoSEQ multiplex PCR was the method, and the copy in TCRdb shows in-frame clones only, minus some. This table holds roughly 240,000 clones, about 87% found once. The sequencing sample was made of PBMCs or T cells enriched from blood (not recorded which). The receptors were gathered from a man in his fifties or sixties who had been exposed to COVID-19.

Here the CDR3 reads CAITKGAVNTEAFF. In DNA, the CDR3 is TGTGCCATCACTAAGGGGGCGGTAAACACTGAAGCTTTCTTT. V gene TRBV10-3 combines with J gene TRBJ1-1; 7 nucleotides match TRBD1. CDR1 is ENHRY and CDR2 is SYGVKD in the germline V gene. CDR3 length: 14 amino acids. The V segment lost 7 bases and the J segment 2 bases; nucleotides outside the gene matches: 7.

V usage is TRBV5-4 and J usage is TRBJ2-3, with D possibly being TRBD2 (6 bases). This CDR3 comprises 14 residues. Looked up from germline, CDR1 is SGHNT and CDR2 is YYREEE (reference sequence). V lost 4 bases to trimming and J lost 5 bases, with 14 bases between them. In DNA, the CDR3 is TGTGCCAGCAGCCCGGGAGTGGGGCAAGATACGCAGTATTTT. Translation gives CASSPGVGQDTQYF.

The chain uses TRBV24-1 and TRBJ2-1, with 10 positions matching TRBD2. Germline V gene sequence: CDR1 KGHDR, CDR2 SFDVKD. The CDR3 is made up of 14 amino acids. V was clipped by 10 bases and J by 6 bases; unmatched bases: 8. The CDR3 loop is CATTSSGGPNEQFF. CDR3 nucleotide sequence: TGTGCCACGACGAGTAGCGGGGGGCCCAATGAGCAGTTCTTC.

The V gene is TRBV19, the J gene TRBJ1-6; a weak D match, TRBD1 (5 bases). Germline CDR1 reads LNHDA; CDR2 reads SQIVND (reference sequence). CDR3 length: 13 residues. Trimming removed 8 bases from V and 7 bases from J, with 12 bases in between. This chain's CDR3 is CASRRQPNSPLHF. As DNA, the CDR3 is TGTGCCAGTCGACGACAGCCAAATTCACCCCTCCACTTT.

The chain couples TRBV4-1 to TRBJ2-5; weak D call: TRBD1 (6 bases). Looked up from germline, CDR1 is MGHRA and CDR2 is YSYEKL. The CDR3 spans 16 residues. Trimming left V 1 base short and J 4 bases short, with 16 bases between. The CDR3 bases are TGCGCCAGCAGCCAAGGGGACAAGCCCAAGGGAGAGACCCAGTACTTC. Translation gives CASSQGDKPKGETQYF.

The chain recombines TRBV7-6 with TRBJ1-1; D gene ambiguous. Germline V gene data show CDR1 as SGHVS and CDR2 as FNYEAQ. Trimming took off 5 bases at V and 6 bases at J, with 13 bases between the two ends. This CDR3 has 13 residues. This CDR3 is CASSLTSYAEAFF. CDR3 coding DNA: TGTGCCAGCAGCCTTACAAGTTATGCTGAAGCTTTCTTT. Full variable domain (outside the CDR3, taken from reference TRBV7-6 and TRBJ1-1): GAGVSQSPRYKVTKRGQDVALRCDPISGHVSLYWYRQALGQGPEFLTYFNYEAQQDKSGLPNDRFSAERPEGSISTLTIQRTEQRDSAMYRCASSLTSYAEAFFGQGTRLTVV.

The rearrangement uses TRBV9 and TRBJ2-7, with a weak D call TRBD2 (5 bases). Germline V gene data show CDR1 as SGDLS and CDR2 as YYNGEE. This CDR3 comprises 15 residues. Between the trimmed V and J ends, which lost 0 bases and 4 bases, there was a span of 14 bases. CDR3 amino acids: CASSVALGVAYEQYF. DNA of the CDR3: TGTGCCAGCAGCGTAGCTTTGGGAGTAGCTTACGAGCAGTACTTC.

This clone was seen more than once but under ten times. V is TRBV27 and J is TRBJ1-5; no reliable D call. Trimming removed 5 bases from V and 4 bases from J, with 21 bases in between. The V gene's germline CDR1 is MNHEY and CDR2 SMNVEV (reference sequence). The CDR3 extends over 17 amino acids. The CDR3 region is CASSQLPTGIGNQPQHF. CDR3 nucleotides: TGTGCCAGCAGTCAACTTCCCACGGGGATAGGGAATCAGCCCCAGCATTTT.

This chain connects TRBV12-3 or TRBV12-4 to TRBJ2-7; 10 bases agree with TRBD1. The CDR3 runs 13 residues. V was clipped by 5 bases and J by 7 bases; unmatched bases: 5. The CDR3: CASSEDRGFEQYV. DNA for the CDR3: TGTGCCAGCAGTGAGGACAGGGGGTTTGAGCAGTACGTC.

The chain combines TRBV10-2 with TRBJ1-3; D gene ambiguous. Trimming left V 8 bases short and J 3 bases short, with 11 bases between. The CDR3 runs 13 residues. The germline V gene has CDR1 WSHSY and CDR2 SAAADI. The CDR3 DNA sequence: TGCGCCAGCGTTCTGGCGGGTGGAAACACCATATATTTT. Translation gives CASVLAGGNTIYF.

V usage is TRBV18 and J usage is TRBJ2-2; 10 nucleotides line up with TRBD2. The CDR3 extends over 19 amino acids. The J segment lost 2 bases and the V segment lost 6 bases, leaving 15 bases of the junction unmatched. Germline V gene lookup returns CDR1 KGHSH and CDR2 LQKENI. The CDR3 DNA follows: TGTGCCAGCTCCCCCTTTCAGCTGGCTAGCGGGGGCAACACCGGGGAGCTGTTTTTT. It encodes CASSPFQLASGGNTGELFF.